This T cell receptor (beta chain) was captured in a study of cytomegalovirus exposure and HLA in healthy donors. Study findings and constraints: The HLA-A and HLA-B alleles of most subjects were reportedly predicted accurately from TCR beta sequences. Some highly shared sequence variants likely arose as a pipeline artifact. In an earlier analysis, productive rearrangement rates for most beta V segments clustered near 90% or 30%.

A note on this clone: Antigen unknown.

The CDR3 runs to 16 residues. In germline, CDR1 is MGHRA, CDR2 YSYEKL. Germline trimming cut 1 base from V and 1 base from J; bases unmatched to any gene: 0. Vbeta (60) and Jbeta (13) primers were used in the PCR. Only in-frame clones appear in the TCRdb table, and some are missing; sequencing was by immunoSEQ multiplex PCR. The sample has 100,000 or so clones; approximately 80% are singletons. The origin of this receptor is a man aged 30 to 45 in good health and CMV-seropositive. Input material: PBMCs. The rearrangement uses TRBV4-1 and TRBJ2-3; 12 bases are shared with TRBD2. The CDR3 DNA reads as TGCGCCAGCAGCCAAGCTAGCGGGAGGGGCACAGATACGCAGTATTTT. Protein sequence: CASSQASGRGTDTQYF.